A single sample gave rise to the 10 T cell receptor beta chains below, sequenced in a study of molecular identifiers for immune sequencing clone quantification. TCRdb re-called the PCR reads with MiXCR, one entry per CDR3 protein. The top ten hold approximately 9.8% of the sample, which has roughly 100,000 distinct CDR3 sequences, about 35% seen once. The source material was naive CD8+ T cells from blood, with Jurkat cell RNA spiked in. Subset defined: FACS-sorted CD8+CD4-CCR7+CD45RA+ naive T cells. The receptors derive from a human donor in good health. Some libraries in this study had Jurkat cell RNA spiked in.

The chain joins TRBV5-1 to TRBJ1-1; no clear D gene. Trimming took 6 bases from V and 7 from J, leaving 16 bases between them. CDR1 and CDR2 (germline): SGHRS, YFSETQ. The CDR3 contains 13 residues. CDR3 in amino acids: CASTLAARGEAFF. CDR3 coding DNA: TGCGCCAGCACCCTGGCGGCCCGGGGTGAAGCTTTCTTT. The variable domain in full, with the rest retrieved from reference TRBV5-1 and TRBJ1-1, is KAGVTQTPRYLIKTRGQQVTLSCSPISGHRSVSWYQQTPGQGLQFLFEYFSETQRNKGNFPGRFSGRQFSNSRSEMNVSTLELGDSALYLCASTLAARGEAFFGQGTRLTVV.

In its sample, this clonotype was seen a few times. The junction shows a germline mismatch at one end, possibly a read error. The chain employs TRBV6-2 or TRBV6-3 and TRBJ2-7; D may be TRBD1 or TRBD2 (5 bases each). Germline lookup yields CDR1 MNHEY and CDR2 SVGEGT. There are 15 residues in the CDR3. The CDR3 sequence: CASSTRDPLPYERYF. The CDR3 DNA is TGTGCCAGCAGTACCAGGGACCCTCTACCCTACGAGCGGTACTTC.

With respect to this clonotype: The junction and the germline gene differ at one end; a read error may be behind it. The DNA of the CDR3 is TGTGCCAGCAGCTTAGCGGGCAGTAGCTACGAGCAGTGCTTC. This sequence encodes CASSLAGSSYEQCF. The rearrangement uses TRBV7-6 and TRBJ2-7; D unresolved. The CDR3 extends over 14 amino acids. Germline CDR1 and CDR2: SGHVS and FNYEAQ.

This clonotype has a handful of counts. V usage is TRBV4-3 and J usage is TRBJ1-5; tentatively, D is TRBD1 (6 bases). Germline V gene sequence: CDR1 LGHNA, CDR2 YSLEER. This CDR3 comprises 14 residues. V dropped 4 bases and J dropped 4 bases, with 11 bases sitting between them. The CDR3 DNA reads as TGCGCCAGCAGCCCCTTACAGGGAAATCAGCCCCAGCATTTT. Amino acids: CASSPLQGNQPQHF.

The gene calls are TRBV7-2 and TRBJ2-2; 7 nucleotides line up with TRBD2. Germline CDR1 is SGHTA and CDR2 is FQGNSA. The CDR3 has 13 residues. The V and J ends lost 5 bases and 8 bases, in that order; junction bases with no gene match: 5. The CDR3 protein is CASSPRLAGELFF. The CDR3 DNA sequence: TGTGCCAGCAGCCCTAGACTAGCTGGGGAGCTGTTTTTT.

Regarding this clonotype: A junction boundary mismatches the germline segment, possibly from a read error. The J gene is TRBJ2-5, the V gene TRBV7-6; the D gene is possibly TRBD2 (6 bases). This CDR3 comprises 17 residues. Per germline, CDR1 SGHVS and CDR2 FNYEAQ. The CDR3 DNA reads as TGTGCTAGCAGCTTATTTGGGCGGACTACGGAAATTGGGACCCAGTACTTC. The encoded protein is CASSLFGRTTEIGTQYF.

This chain uses TRBV11-2 with TRBJ2-7, with D possibly matching TRBD2 (5 bases). This CDR3 comprises 14 residues. CDR1 and CDR2 from the germline V gene are SGHAT and FQNNGV. The V gene lost 5 bases and the J gene lost 3 bases, with 14 bases spanning the gap. CDR3 loop: CASSPPGSIYEQYF. As DNA, the CDR3 is TGTGCCAGCAGCCCTCCGGGGAGCATCTACGAGCAGTACTTC.

Comments on this clonotype: This could be a read error, since a much larger clone is one nucleotide away. The chain joins TRBV15 to TRBJ2-5, with D possibly TRBD2 on 6 matching bases. Germline loops: CDR1 LNHNV, CDR2 YYDKDF (reference sequence). The V and J ends lost 0 bases and 4 bases respectively, with 9 bases between them. There are 14 residues in the CDR3. CDR3 sequence: CATSRDHGGETQYF. DNA for the CDR3: TGTGCCACCAGCAGAGATCACGGGGGAGAGACCCAGTACTTC.

The gene calls are TRBV10-1 and TRBJ2-7; possibly TRBD1 for D (6 bases). Germline V gene data show CDR1 as WNHNN and CDR2 as SYGVQD (reference sequence). V lost 5 bases and J lost 4, with 15 bases in between. The CDR3 consists of 14 residues. The CDR3 sequence: CASSMGHQGYEQYF. The CDR3 nucleotides are TGCGCCAGCAGTATGGGGCATCAGGGGTACGAGCAGTACTTC.

This clonotype was counted many times. This chain uses TRBV7-2 with TRBJ2-7, with D unclear. V gave up 5 bases and J gave up 5 bases, with 13 bases separating them. CDR1 and CDR2 (germline): SGHTA, FQGNSA. CDR3 length: 13 residues. The CDR3: CASSPLWGNEQYF. Written as DNA, the CDR3 is TGTGCCAGCAGCCCGCTCTGGGGTAACGAGCAGTACTTC.